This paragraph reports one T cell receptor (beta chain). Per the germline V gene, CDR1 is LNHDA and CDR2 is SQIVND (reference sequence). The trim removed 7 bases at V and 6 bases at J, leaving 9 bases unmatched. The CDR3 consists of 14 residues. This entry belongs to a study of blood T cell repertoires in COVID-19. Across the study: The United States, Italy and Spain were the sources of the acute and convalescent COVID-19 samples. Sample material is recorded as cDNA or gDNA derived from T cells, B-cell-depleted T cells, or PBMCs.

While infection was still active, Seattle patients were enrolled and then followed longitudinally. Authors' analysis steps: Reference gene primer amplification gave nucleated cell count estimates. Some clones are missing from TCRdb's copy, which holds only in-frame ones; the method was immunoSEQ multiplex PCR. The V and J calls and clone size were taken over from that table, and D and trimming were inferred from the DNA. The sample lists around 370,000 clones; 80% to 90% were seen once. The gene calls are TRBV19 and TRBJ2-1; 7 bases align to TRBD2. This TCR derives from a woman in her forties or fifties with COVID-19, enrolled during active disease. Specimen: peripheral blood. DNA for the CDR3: TGTGCCAGTACGTCGCTAGCGGCATTCAATGAGCAGTTCTTC. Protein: CASTSLAAFNEQFF.